The 25 T cell receptor beta chains reported below all come from one sample, sequenced in a study of blood T cell repertoires in COVID-19. Clones were read by immunoSEQ multiplex PCR, and TCRdb kept only the in-frame ones, dropping some. The sample carries about 270,000 clones, 70% to 90% recorded once. Sequenced: PBMCs or T cells enriched from blood (not recorded which). The origin of the receptors is a woman aged 55-69 years in a cohort exposed to, infected with or recovered from COVID-19 (not recorded which).

The J gene is TRBJ1-1, the V gene TRBV5-1; perhaps TRBD1 as D (6 bases). Germline-derived CDR1 and CDR2 are SGHRS and YFSETQ. The CDR3 spans 14 residues. Trimming cost V 2 bases and J 3 bases, with 11 bases left between them. The CDR3 DNA reads TGCGCCAGCAGCTTTAGGGACAAAGACACTGAAGCTTTCTTT. Its protein product is CASSFRDKDTEAFF.

This rearrangement joins TRBV27 to TRBJ1-1; a weak D match, TRBD1 (5 bases). The CDR3 runs 15 residues. The ends were cut back, 2 bases at V and 0 bases at J, with 10 bases in the middle. Per germline, CDR1 MNHEY and CDR2 SMNVEV (reference sequence). CDR3 DNA sequence: TGTGCCAGCAGTTTAAAAGGCAGGGTGAACACTGAAGCTTTCTTT. This encodes CASSLKGRVNTEAFF.

The CDR3 protein is CASSARDRANYGYTF. The DNA for the CDR3 is TGTGCCAGCAGCGCAAGGGACAGGGCTAACTATGGCTACACCTTC. The chain combines TRBV5-4 with TRBJ1-2; 9 bases are shared with TRBD1. The CDR3 spans 15 residues. V lost 4 bases to trimming and J lost 0 bases; unmatched junction nucleotides: 4. Germline V CDR1 and CDR2: SGHNT, YYREEE (reference sequence).

This chain links TRBV7-8 with TRBJ2-1, with TRBD2 matching over 11 bases. V lost 5 bases to trimming and J lost 9 bases; unmatched junction nucleotides: 6. The CDR3 has 14 residues. The V gene's germline CDR1 is SGHVS and CDR2 FQNEAQ. The chain's CDR3 is CASSRGLAGIEQFF. DNA of the CDR3: TGTGCCAGCAGCCGAGGACTAGCGGGCATTGAGCAGTTCTTC.

This chain links TRBV24-1 with TRBJ1-2; 7 bases map to TRBD1. The germline CDR1 and CDR2 sequences are KGHDR and SFDVKD. The V segment lost 2 bases and the J segment 6 bases; nucleotides outside the gene matches: 5. The CDR3 is 14 residues long. DNA for the CDR3: TGTGCCACCAGTGATTCGGACAGGCCCGATGGCTACACCTTC. This codes for CATSDSDRPDGYTF.

CDR3 in amino acids: CASALGRSVYGYTF. CDR3 nucleotide sequence: TGTGCCAGTGCCTTGGGGAGGTCAGTCTATGGCTACACCTTC. The chain carries TRBV19 and TRBJ1-2; no clear D. There are 14 residues in the CDR3. The germline CDR1 and CDR2 sequences are LNHDA and SQIVND (reference sequence). V dropped 8 bases and J dropped 4 bases, with 17 bases sitting between them.

The chain has TRBV10-2 and TRBJ1-2; 12 bases are a match to TRBD1. The J segment lost 3 bases and the V segment lost 7 bases, leaving 6 bases of the junction unmatched. Germline CDR1 WSHSY, CDR2 SAAADI. This CDR3 has 15 residues. Here the CDR3 reads CASTYGTGGDYGYTF. The CDR3 coding sequence is TGCGCCAGCACCTACGGGACAGGGGGCGACTATGGCTACACCTTC.

The chain joins TRBV7-2 to TRBJ2-1; 9 nucleotides match TRBD2. The CDR3 loop spans 17 amino acids. The V segment lost 2 bases and the J segment 1 base; nucleotides outside the gene matches: 6. Germline CDR1 reads SGHTA; CDR2 reads FQGNSA. CDR3 DNA sequence: TGTGCCAGCAGCTTATTTTGGACTAGCGCTTCCTACAATGAGCAGTTCTTC. Its translation: CASSLFWTSASYNEQFF. Full variable domain (remainder filled in from reference TRBV7-2 and TRBJ2-1): GAGVSQSPSNKVTEKGKDVELRCDPISGHTALYWYRQSLGQGLEFLIYFQGNSAPDKSGLPSDRFSAERTGGSVSTLTIQRTQQEDSAVYLCASSLFWTSASYNEQFFGPGTRLTVL.

In this sample, this clone turned up a few times. The chain employs TRBV30 and TRBJ2-7, with 9 nucleotides matching TRBD1. CDR1 GTSNPN and CDR2 SVGIG come from the germline V gene (reference sequence). V gave up 3 bases and J gave up 6 bases; unmatched junction bases: 9. The CDR3 is 14 amino acids. CDR3 DNA: TGTGCCTGGAGCCTGGGACAGGGTGGGGGCGAGCAGTACTTC. Translation: CAWSLGQGGGEQYF.

The chain has TRBV25-1 and TRBJ1-5; 7 bases agree with TRBD1. CDR3 length equals 14 residues. Germline V gene data show CDR1 as MGHDK and CDR2 as SYGVNS. Trimming took 6 bases from V and 3 from J; bases not matched to a gene: 5. The CDR3 spells CASSKGGPNQPQHF. In DNA form, the CDR3 reads TGTGCCAGCAGCAAAGGGGGCCCCAATCAGCCCCAGCATTTT.

The chain carries TRBV4-2 and TRBJ1-6; TRBD1 aligns across 7 bases. Trimming cost V 2 bases and J 9 bases; bases outside gene matches: 10. The CDR3 totals 16 residues. The germline V gene encodes CDR1 LGHNA and CDR2 YNFKEQ. The CDR3 here is CASSQRFDRVGSPLHF. The CDR3 DNA reads TGTGCCAGCAGCCAAAGGTTCGACAGGGTGGGTTCACCCCTCCACTTT.

The CDR3, as DNA: TGTGCCAGCAGTTGGGACAGAAGACCCTATGGCTACACCTTC. This codes for CASSWDRRPYGYTF. The V gene is TRBV6-5, the J gene TRBJ1-2, with 7 bases that match TRBD1. Germline CDR1 MNHEY, CDR2 SVGAGI. This CDR3 comprises 14 residues. Germline trimming cut 4 bases from V and 4 bases from J; bases unmatched to any gene: 6.

V is TRBV27 and J is TRBJ1-6; TRBD1 might be the D (6 bases). V gave up 4 bases and J gave up 6 bases, with 10 bases separating them. The CDR3 totals 14 residues. CDR1 and CDR2 from the germline V gene are MNHEY and SMNVEV (reference sequence). The CDR3 DNA reads as TGTGCCAGCAGTTCAGGGACATTTAATTCACCCCTCCACTTT. Amino acids: CASSSGTFNSPLHF.

The chain combines TRBV6-2 or TRBV6-3 with TRBJ2-7; D is uncertain. CDR1 is MNHEY and CDR2 is SVGEGT in the germline V gene. The CDR3 spans 14 residues. V lost 4 bases and J 3 bases, leaving 13 bases between the germline ends. The chain's CDR3 is CASSSFDGYYEQYF. The CDR3 bases are TGTGCCAGCAGTTCATTCGACGGGTACTACGAGCAGTACTTC.

The CDR3 nucleotides are TGCGCCAGCAGTGACCACAGGGGTAACACTGAAGCTTTCTTT. It translates to CASSDHRGNTEAFF. V and J are TRBV10-1 and TRBJ1-1; the match to TRBD1 covers 7 bases. J lost 2 bases, V lost 3 bases, and 3 bases had no gene match. Germline CDR1 WNHNN, CDR2 SYGVQD (reference sequence). The CDR3 length is 14 residues.

The chain recombines TRBV5-4 with TRBJ1-2, with 11 bases lining up with TRBD1. From germline, CDR1 is SGHNT and CDR2 YYREEE (reference sequence). After removal of 4 bases from V and 4 bases from J, the junction contained 3 bases not matched to a gene. CDR3 length equals 14 residues. The CDR3 nucleotides are TGTGCCAGCAGCGGACAGGGGGCTAGCTATGGCTACACCTTC. Translating gives CASSGQGASYGYTF. The full variable domain, in which reference TRBV5-4 and TRBJ1-2 provide the parts outside the CDR3, is ETGVTQSPTHLIKTRGQQVTLRCSSQSGHNTVSWYQQALGQGPQFIFQYYREEENGRGNFPPRFSGLQFPNYSSELNVNALELDDSALYLCASSGQGASYGYTFGSGTRLTVV.

V is TRBV28 and J is TRBJ2-5; 12 positions agree with TRBD2. J was trimmed by 2 bases and V by 3 bases; bases with no gene match: 4. The CDR3 runs to 16 residues. Looked up from germline, CDR1 is MDHEN and CDR2 is SYDVKM. The CDR3 nucleotides are TGTGCCAGCAGTTTTGGGACTAGCGGGCCTCAAGAGACCCAGTACTTC. It specifies CASSFGTSGPQETQYF.

The chain couples TRBV7-3 to TRBJ2-1; D is possibly TRBD1 (6 bases). This CDR3 spans 13 amino acids. Germline V gene data show CDR1 as SGHTA and CDR2 as FQGTGA. Trimming pared 5 bases from V and 8 bases from J, leaving 13 bases between. The CDR3 sequence is CASSPGVWDEQFF. The DNA for the CDR3 is TGTGCCAGCAGCCCAGGGGTCTGGGATGAGCAGTTCTTC.

V and J are TRBV28 and TRBJ2-1; 7 nucleotides agree with TRBD1. V gave up 6 bases and J gave up 8 bases; unmatched junction bases: 7. The length of the CDR3 is 13 residues. Germline V lookup: CDR1 MDHEN, CDR2 SYDVKM. The CDR3 DNA sequence: TGTGCCAGCAGCCTACGACAGGGTTATGAGCAGTTCTTC. It translates to CASSLRQGYEQFF.

This chain connects TRBV10-3 to TRBJ1-5; D not resolved. Trimming pared 3 bases from V and 5 bases from J, leaving 11 bases between. CDR3 length equals 14 residues. CDR1 is ENHRY, CDR2 SYGVKD, per germline. This CDR3 is CAISDPMGDQPQHF. CDR3 sequence (DNA): TGTGCCATCAGTGACCCCATGGGAGATCAGCCCCAGCATTTT.

The rearrangement joins TRBV19 to TRBJ2-7; D is possibly TRBD2 (6 bases). The CDR3 contains 15 residues. The germline CDR1 and CDR2 sequences are LNHDA and SQIVND (reference sequence). V lost 1 base and J 1 base, leaving 11 bases between the germline ends. CDR3: CASSIAAGLSYEQYF. In nucleotides, the CDR3 is TGTGCCAGTAGTATAGCCGCGGGGTTATCCTACGAGCAGTACTTC. The whole variable domain, remainder taken from reference TRBV19 and TRBJ2-7, is DGGITQSPKYLFRKEGQNVTLSCEQNLNHDAMYWYRQDPGQGLRLIYYSQIVNDFQKGDIAEGYSVSREKKESFPLTVTSAQKNPTAFYLCASSIAAGLSYEQYFGPGTRLTVT.

V and J are TRBV14 and TRBJ2-7, with TRBD1 matching 7 bases. Germline CDR1 reads SGHDN; CDR2 reads FVKESK. CDR3 length equals 12 residues. Unmatched junction bases numbered 5, after V lost 4 bases and J lost 8 bases. CDR3 sequence reads: CASSPDRIQQYF. DNA of the CDR3: TGTGCCAGCAGCCCGGACAGGATACAGCAGTACTTC.

This sequence joins TRBV28 and TRBJ2-1; 12 bases line up with TRBD2. The CDR3 consists of 19 residues. The V gene end was trimmed by 3 bases and the J gene end by 2 bases; junction bases not matched to a gene: 11. Germline CDR1 and CDR2: MDHEN and SYDVKM. CDR3 sequence reads: CASSFFGLAGSATYNEQFF. The CDR3 nucleotides read TGTGCCAGCAGTTTCTTCGGACTAGCGGGATCGGCTACCTACAATGAGCAGTTCTTC.

V is TRBV7-3 and J is TRBJ2-3; TRBD1 might be the D (5 bases). Germline V gene lookup returns CDR1 SGHTA and CDR2 FQGTGA. V lost 2 bases and J 11 bases, leaving 17 bases between the germline ends. This CDR3 spans 14 amino acids. CDR3 nucleotide sequence: TGTGCCAGCAGCTTACTTGGGGCCGGAAACGTGCAGTATTTT. Its protein is CASSLLGAGNVQYF.

The chain has TRBV19 and TRBJ1-1; D may be TRBD1 (6 bases). Trimming pared 2 bases from V and 3 bases from J, leaving 10 bases between. From germline, CDR1 is LNHDA and CDR2 SQIVND (reference sequence). The CDR3 extends over 14 amino acids. CDR3 sequence: CASSITGWDTEAFF. Here the CDR3 DNA reads TGTGCCAGTAGTATAACAGGGTGGGACACTGAAGCTTTCTTT.